What follows is one T cell receptor (beta chain) and its context. Antigen unknown. These data originate in a study of T cell responses to AZD1222 COVID-19 vaccine. TCRdb's table, derived via immunoSEQ multiplex PCR, lists solely in-frame clones and lacks some. The sample consists of around 120,000 clones, approximately 92% of them appearing once. Germline assignment: CDR1 SGDLS and CDR2 YYNGEE. The CDR3 has 14 residues. V was trimmed by 5 bases and J by 0 bases, leaving 10 bases between them. General observations from the study: Donors were mostly white British, more females; clonal diversity possibly underestimated. Close to half of all spike-specific TCRs reportedly target regions of the variants that are unmutated. Spike-specific TCR breadth rose after two AZD1222 doses, and depth rose as well.

This sequence originates from an adult in good health. The sequencing here drew on peripheral blood, taken on day 0 of AZD1222 vaccination. The chain couples TRBV9 to TRBJ2-3; D possibly corresponds to TRBD2 (6 bases). Here the CDR3 DNA reads TGTGCCAGCAGGGGAGGCGCTAGCACAGATACGCAGTATTTT. This encodes CASRGGASTDTQYF. Full variable domain (remainder filled in from reference TRBV9 and TRBJ2-3): DSGVTQTPKHLITATGQRVTLRCSPRSGDLSVYWYQQSLDQGLQFLIQYYNGEERAKGNILERFSAQQFPDLHSELNLSSLELGDSALYFCASRGGASTDTQYFGPGTRLTVL.